Each of the 22 T cell receptor beta chains below was sequenced from the same sample in a study of regulatory T cells in long-lasting Graves disease. iRepertoire HTBI primers and Arm-PCR of CDR3 regions built TCR beta libraries. TCRdb reprocessed the multiplex PCR reads via MiXCR and lists one record per CDR3 protein. The sample includes roughly 500,000 distinct CDR3 sequences, less than 25% of them seen just once. Time point: persistent/refractory GD, antithyroid drugs over 5 years with positive TRAb. Generation of the TCR library employed RNA extracted from PBMCs. The material sequenced was peripheral blood mononuclear cells (PBMCs), taken when the disease was refractory, from a patient treated with antithyroid drugs. Receptors were obtained from a female donor with Graves disease.

This clonotype was seen a few times. The chain links TRBV19 to TRBJ2-7; the D is unclear. Germline CDR1 and CDR2: LNHDA and SQIVND (reference sequence). The CDR3 loop spans 14 amino acids. V lost 0 bases and J 6 bases, leaving 12 bases between the germline ends. The CDR3 DNA reads TGTGCCAGTAGTATAGACGACTCGTCTCCCGAGCAGTACTTC. Its translation: CASSIDDSSPEQYF.

The CDR3 here is CASSLLGWENIQYF. For the CDR3, the DNA is TGTGCCAGCAGCTTGCTGGGTTGGGAAAACATTCAGTACTTC. The genes are TRBV5-6 and TRBJ2-4; no clear D gene. The length of the CDR3 is 14 residues. Per the germline V gene, CDR1 is SGHDT and CDR2 is YYEEEE. The ends were cut back, 1 base at V and 5 bases at J, with 10 bases in the middle.

V is TRBV4-2 and J is TRBJ2-5; TRBD2 matches 8 bases. Per the germline V gene, CDR1 is LGHNA and CDR2 is YNFKEQ. V lost 0 bases and J lost 6; bases outside the gene matches: 9. This CDR3 is built from 16 residues. CDR3 residues: CASSQDQAGVLQTQYF. The CDR3 coding sequence is TGTGCCAGCAGCCAAGACCAAGCGGGAGTCCTGCAGACCCAGTACTTC.

This clonotype came up many times. The V gene is TRBV28, the J gene TRBJ1-5; a weak D match, TRBD1 (5 bases). The CDR3 has 15 residues. The germline CDR1 and CDR2 sequences are MDHEN and SYDVKM. The V end was cut by 3 bases, the J end by 9 bases, with 18 bases between. CDR3 protein: CASSLGGALLVPQHF. For the CDR3, the DNA is TGTGCCAGCAGTTTGGGAGGGGCCCTCTTGGTGCCCCAGCATTTT.

There are many counts of this clonotype. J is TRBJ2-2 and V is TRBV9; the D gene could be TRBD1 or TRBD2 (5 bases each). Germline values: CDR1 SGDLS, CDR2 YYNGEE. CDR3 length: 13 amino acids. V lost 5 bases to trimming and J lost 4 bases, with 9 bases between them. The CDR3 sequence: CASSVGGTGELFF. The CDR3 DNA sequence: TGTGCCAGCAGTGTTGGGGGCACCGGGGAGCTGTTTTTT.

This clonotype has a handful of counts. The chain recombines TRBV6-1 with TRBJ2-7; D is unclear. Germline assignment: CDR1 MNHNS and CDR2 SASEGT. The ends were cut back, 8 bases at V and 0 bases at J, with 8 bases in the middle. This CDR3 is built from 12 residues. In DNA form, the CDR3 reads TGTGCCAGCGGCCAGCCCTCCTACGAGCAGTACTTC. Its translation is CASGQPSYEQYF.

This clonotype was observed many times. This sequence joins TRBV6-2 or TRBV6-3 and TRBJ1-2; a possible D gene is TRBD1 (6 bases). Trimming cost V 0 bases and J 6 bases, with 8 bases left between them. The CDR3 sequence is 13 residues long. Germline CDR1 and CDR2: MNHEY and SVGEGT. The CDR3 DNA is TGTGCCAGCAGTTACTCGACAGGTGATGGCTACACCTTC. Its protein is CASSYSTGDGYTF.

This clonotype was picked up a small number of times. The chain employs TRBV4-1 and TRBJ2-7; possibly TRBD2 for D (5 bases). Trimming stripped 3 bases from V and 0 bases from J, with 12 bases between. Germline CDR1 MGHRA, CDR2 YSYEKL. The CDR3 covers 15 residues. The CDR3: CASSHLRLSSYEQYF. CDR3 bases: TGCGCCAGCAGCCACCTTAGACTAAGCTCCTACGAGCAGTACTTC.

The chain employs TRBV29-1 and TRBJ2-7, with D maybe TRBD2 (5 bases). The CDR3 consists of 13 residues. V was shortened by 2 bases and J by 0 bases, with 8 bases between the two germline ends. Germline values: CDR1 SQVTM, CDR2 ANQGSEA. The CDR3 nucleotides are TGCAGCGTTGAAAGCGGCAACTCCTACGAGCAGTACTTC. It codes for CSVESGNSYEQYF.

V is TRBV7-6 and J is TRBJ2-5; a possible D gene is TRBD1 (5 bases). This CDR3 is 15 amino acids long. Germline-derived CDR1 and CDR2 are SGHVS and FNYEAQ. The V end was cut by 5 bases, the J end by 0 bases, with 13 bases between. This CDR3 is CASSTRRQNQETQYF. CDR3 in DNA: TGTGCCAGCAGCACGAGACGACAGAACCAAGAGACCCAGTACTTC.

The chain recombines TRBV20-1 with TRBJ2-5, with 8 bases fitting TRBD1. This CDR3 spans 12 amino acids. Germline CDR1 and CDR2: DFQATT and SNEGSKA (reference sequence). V was clipped by 5 bases and J by 7 bases; unmatched bases: 6. The CDR3 coding sequence is TGCAGTGCTCACAGGGGGATCGTGACCCAGTACTTC. Translated: CSAHRGIVTQYF.

CDR3 protein: CASSYGPGEREAFF. DNA for the CDR3: TGTGCCAGCAGTTACGGTCCAGGGGAGAGGGAAGCTTTCTTT. V gene TRBV6-5 combines with J gene TRBJ1-1, with D tentatively TRBD1 (6 bases). The CDR3 loop spans 14 amino acids. V was shortened by 2 bases and J by 8 bases, with 15 bases between the two germline ends. Germline lookup yields CDR1 MNHEY and CDR2 SVGAGI.

This clonotype showed up many times. The chain carries TRBV28 and TRBJ1-2; 12 bases are shared with TRBD1. The ends lost 6 bases at V and 2 bases at J; junction bases unmatched: 10. This CDR3 spans 17 amino acids. Germline loops: CDR1 MDHEN, CDR2 SYDVKM. The CDR3 DNA reads as TGTGCCAGCAGCCTGGCGGGACAGGGGGCCCAAAACTATGGCTACACCTTC. Translation gives CASSLAGQGAQNYGYTF.

As to this clonotype: Given a much more abundant clone one base away, this may be a read error. This chain connects TRBV6-1 to TRBJ2-7; tentative D call: TRBD2 (5 bases). From germline, CDR1 is MNHNS and CDR2 SASEGT. The CDR3 runs to 13 residues. In nucleotides, the CDR3 is TGTGTCAGCAGCGGCTACGAGACTTACGAGCAGTACTTC. Translating it yields CVSSGYETYEQYF.

This clonotype came up many times. For the CDR3, the DNA is TGTGCCAGCAGCTTAGGAACCGAGACCCAGTACTTC. This translates into CASSLGTETQYF. The chain employs TRBV7-8 and TRBJ2-5; D is unresolved. This CDR3 has 12 residues. V lost 1 base to trimming and J lost 5 bases, with 5 bases between them. The germline V gene encodes CDR1 SGHVS and CDR2 FQNEAQ.

This clonotype was counted ten times or more. The gene calls are TRBV11-2 and TRBJ1-1; 8 nucleotides match TRBD1. V shed 5 bases, J shed 0 bases, and the junction held 5 bases outside the gene matches. This CDR3 is 15 amino acids long. Germline lookup yields CDR1 SGHAT and CDR2 FQNNGV. The CDR3 bases are TGTGCCAGCAGCGCTAGACAGGGGATGAACACTGAAGCTTTCTTT. It codes for CASSARQGMNTEAFF.

This clonotype was seen repeatedly, ten times or more. This rearrangement joins TRBV28 to TRBJ2-7, with D maybe TRBD1 (7 bases). Germline V CDR1 and CDR2: MDHEN, SYDVKM. The CDR3 has 13 residues. V was trimmed by 5 bases and J by 4 bases, leaving 12 bases between them. CDR3 DNA sequence: TGTGCCAGCAGTCTGCGGGACAGATACGAGCAGTACTTC. It codes for CASSLRDRYEQYF.

This clonotype was counted once. The rearrangement uses TRBV19 and TRBJ2-2; 9 bases are shared with TRBD2. The CDR3 length is 17 residues. V dropped 5 bases and J dropped 1; count of bases not matched to a gene: 8. Germline V gives CDR1 LNHDA, CDR2 SQIVND (reference sequence). CDR3 sequence: CASSPPLLAGNTGELFF. DNA of the CDR3: TGTGCCAGTAGTCCACCGCTACTAGCGGGGAACACCGGGGAGCTGTTTTTT.

This clonotype came up many times. The CDR3 sequence: CASSDRALGGSSYNEQFF. CDR3 bases: TGTGCCAGCAGTGATCGGGCTCTGGGCGGGAGCTCCTACAATGAGCAGTTCTTC. The V gene is TRBV25-1, the J gene TRBJ2-1, with 7 bases fitting TRBD2. The V gene end was trimmed by 3 bases and the J gene end by 0 bases; junction bases not matched to a gene: 11. The germline V gene encodes CDR1 MGHDK and CDR2 SYGVNS. There are 18 residues in the CDR3.

In this sample, this clonotype turned up many times. The rearrangement joins TRBV28 to TRBJ2-7, with D possibly matching TRBD2 (6 bases). The CDR3 has 12 residues. Germline assignment: CDR1 MDHEN and CDR2 SYDVKM. V dropped 3 bases and J dropped 7 bases, with 10 bases sitting between them. The CDR3 DNA reads as TGTGCCAGCAGTTTTTACGGGGGTGAGCAGTACTTC. It encodes CASSFYGGEQYF.

This clonotype was detected a few times. The chain joins TRBV6-1 to TRBJ1-1; 9 bases line up with TRBD1. The CDR3 runs to 15 residues. V lost 2 bases, J lost 6 bases, and 7 bases stayed unmatched. Germline values: CDR1 MNHNS, CDR2 SASEGT. As DNA, the CDR3 is TGTGCCAGCAGTGAACTGGGACAGGGCAATCCTGAAGCTTTCTTT. This translates into CASSELGQGNPEAFF.

There are many counts of this clonotype. The chain combines TRBV11-2 with TRBJ2-5; 9 bases are a match to TRBD2. The germline CDR1 and CDR2 sequences are SGHAT and FQNNGV. The V and J ends lost 2 bases and 7 bases, in that order; junction bases with no gene match: 14. CDR3 size: 17 residues. CDR3 DNA sequence: TGTGCCAGCAGCTTATACCTAGGGGGACTAGCTCGGGGGACCCAGTACTTC. Translated: CASSLYLGGLARGTQYF.